This T cell receptor (beta chain) was captured in a study of post-analysis software for immune sequencing data. This clonotype was counted only a few times. As yet, its antigen is unknown. Notes on the study in general: Compared with controls, patients had more of 4 to 6 TRBV segments, including TRBV5-6, TRBV5-1 and TRBV20-1.

cDNA libraries of TCR beta carried unique molecular identifiers. TCRdb passed the PCR reads through MiXCR, listing each CDR3 protein once. The sample holds approximately 460,000 distinct CDR3 sequences, roughly 45% seen once. V lost 5 bases and J lost 12; bases outside the gene matches: 9. This CDR3 has 11 amino acids. From germline, CDR1 is SQVTM and CDR2 ANQGSEA. The chain is built from TRBV29-1 and TRBJ2-5, with 7 bases fitting TRBD1. The sequencing sample was made of blood. This TCR came from a girl aged 5-17 years with multiple sclerosis. The CDR3 loop is CSVRQGTDKYF. DNA of the CDR3: TGCAGCGTTCGACAGGGCACAGATAAGTACTTC.